The 24 T cell receptor beta chains below were found in one sample sequenced in a study of shared T cell receptors in the human thymus (dated by TCRdb to the early 2020s). The library was obtained by the immunoSEQ multiplex PCR assay. Drawn from immuneACCESS, this table holds only the in-frame rearrangements with V and J called that TCRdb kept. Clones are partly lost; checked studies trace under half to an unresolved V gene and leave the rest unexplained. The sample table holds roughly 550,000 clones, of which 75% to 80% were seen once. The leading ten clones occupy 0.013% of the sample. The same sample was also studied in work on human thymus T cells.

Material for sequencing was thymocytes. All receptors come from a boy in the first two years of life with a congenital heart defect. Donor details come from another sample of the same person, matched by shared clones.

The chain has TRBV9 and TRBJ1-1; D unclear. Trimming took off 4 bases at V and 3 bases at J, with 10 bases between the two ends. The CDR3 covers 13 residues. In germline, CDR1 is SGDLS, CDR2 YYNGEE. In DNA, the CDR3 is TGTGCCAGCAGCCCCGGTGTGGACACTGAAGCTTTCTTT. Amino acids: CASSPGVDTEAFF.

This sequence joins TRBV5-1 and TRBJ2-5; 9 nucleotides line up with TRBD2. V shed 5 bases and J 4 bases; nucleotides not matched to a gene: 6. The CDR3 extends over 14 amino acids. Germline V gene sequence: CDR1 SGHRS, CDR2 YFSETQ. The CDR3 region is CASRAGGLLETQYF. Written as DNA, the CDR3 is TGCGCCAGCAGGGCGGGAGGGTTGTTAGAGACCCAGTACTTC.

This chain uses TRBV2 with TRBJ1-1; 8 nucleotides align to TRBD1. The V gene end was trimmed by 7 bases and the J gene end by 4 bases; junction bases not matched to a gene: 8. The CDR3 totals 14 residues. Germline V gives CDR1 SNHLY, CDR2 FYNNEI. CDR3 in amino acids: CASTRQGPGTEAFF. DNA for the CDR3: TGTGCCAGCACCCGACAGGGGCCGGGCACTGAAGCTTTCTTT.

The rearrangement joins TRBV28 to TRBJ2-7; 9 nucleotides match TRBD1. The CDR3 sequence is 17 residues long. The V and J ends lost 6 bases and 2 bases, in that order; junction bases with no gene match: 14. The germline V gene encodes CDR1 MDHEN and CDR2 SYDVKM. CDR3 coding DNA: TGTGCCAGCAGCCCCACCCCGGGACAGGGACACCCCTACGAGCAGTACTTC. Protein product: CASSPTPGQGHPYEQYF.

This clone was seen just once. The chain combines TRBV29-1 with TRBJ2-5; maybe TRBD2 (7 bases). The germline V gene encodes CDR1 SQVTM and CDR2 ANQGSEA. The CDR3 is made up of 14 amino acids. The germline V and J ends were trimmed by 3 bases and 5 bases, with 16 bases remaining between them. The CDR3 reads CSVEDLRGGETQYF. The CDR3 DNA follows: TGCAGCGTTGAGGACCTCAGGGGAGGGGAGACCCAGTACTTC.

As concerns this clone: One junction end disagrees with the germline gene, perhaps due to a read error. The V call is TRBV7-6, the J call TRBJ2-5; D is possibly TRBD1 (6 bases). Germline loops: CDR1 SGHVS, CDR2 FNYEAQ. This CDR3 spans 15 amino acids. The CDR3 protein is CASSLDRGYQKTQYF. For the CDR3, the DNA is TGTGCCAGCAGCTTAGATAGGGGGTACCAAAAGACCCAGTACTTC.

J is TRBJ2-1 and V is TRBV5-4, with 9 bases aligning to TRBD1. V lost 5 bases and J lost 6; bases outside the gene matches: 9. The CDR3 consists of 15 residues. Germline loops: CDR1 SGHNT, CDR2 YYREEE (reference sequence). The CDR3 protein is CASSSRRDRANEQFF. The CDR3 bases are TGTGCCAGCAGTTCTCGCCGGGACAGGGCCAATGAGCAGTTCTTC.

This chain uses TRBV14 with TRBJ2-5, with a tentative D call TRBD2 (6 bases). CDR3 size: 15 residues. Germline V CDR1 and CDR2: SGHDN, FVKESK. Trimming cost V 0 bases and J 3 bases, with 11 bases left between them. The CDR3 loop is CASSQDRGGEETQYF. The CDR3 DNA reads TGTGCCAGCAGCCAAGATAGAGGAGGGGAAGAGACCCAGTACTTC.

The rearrangement joins TRBV27 to TRBJ2-7, with TRBD2 matching over 15 bases. Germline V lookup: CDR1 MNHEY, CDR2 SMNVEV (reference sequence). V was pared by 4 bases and J by 5 bases, with 12 bases of the junction left unmatched. This CDR3 has 18 residues. DNA of the CDR3: TGTGCCAGCAGTTCGCAACCGGGACTAGCGGGAGGAAAAGACGAGCAGTACTTC. Residues: CASSSQPGLAGGKDEQYF.

The chain employs TRBV7-9 and TRBJ2-7; D might be TRBD2 (5 bases). Trimming took off 5 bases at V and 0 bases at J, with 14 bases between the two ends. The CDR3 contains 15 residues. The germline V gene has CDR1 SEHNR and CDR2 FQNEAQ (reference sequence). DNA of the CDR3: TGTGCCAGCAGCCCCGCGGGCTACAGCTCCTACGAGCAGTACTTC. Translating it yields CASSPAGYSSYEQYF.

The rearrangement joins TRBV29-1 to TRBJ2-1, with 9 nucleotides matching TRBD2. CDR3 length: 15 residues. Trimming at V came to 3 bases and at J to 2 bases, leaving 5 bases not matched to a gene. From germline, CDR1 is SQVTM and CDR2 ANQGSEA. CDR3 region: CSVDPASGTYNEQFF. CDR3 in DNA: TGCAGCGTTGATCCGGCTAGCGGGACCTACAATGAGCAGTTCTTC.

The chain joins TRBV7-3 to TRBJ2-1, with 10 bases fitting TRBD2. The V gene end was trimmed by 2 bases and the J gene end by 8 bases; junction bases not matched to a gene: 6. Germline V lookup: CDR1 SGHTA, CDR2 FQGTGA. There are 15 residues in the CDR3. CDR3 in amino acids: CASSLCPGLADEQFF. DNA for the CDR3: TGTGCCAGCAGCTTATGTCCAGGACTAGCGGATGAGCAGTTCTTC.

V and J are TRBV29-1 and TRBJ2-1; 13 positions match TRBD2. The CDR3 is made up of 17 amino acids. The J segment lost 6 bases and the V segment lost 7 bases, leaving 15 bases of the junction unmatched. The germline V gene encodes CDR1 SQVTM and CDR2 ANQGSEA. CDR3 loop: CSARLAGGWGSGNEQFF. The CDR3 DNA sequence: TGCAGCGCCAGACTAGCGGGAGGTTGGGGTTCGGGCAATGAGCAGTTCTTC.

The chain joins TRBV15 to TRBJ2-7; D might be TRBD2 (7 bases). CDR1 is LNHNV and CDR2 is YYDKDF in the germline V gene (reference sequence). Trimming shortened V by 1 base and J by 5 bases, and 15 bases separated the two germline ends. The CDR3 spans 15 residues. This chain's CDR3 is CATSRGGGLADEQYF. The CDR3 region has the DNA TGTGCCACCAGCAGAGGGGGGGGCCTAGCGGACGAGCAGTACTTC.

The chain joins TRBV5-6 to TRBJ2-3, with D perhaps matching TRBD2 (6 bases). Germline CDR1 reads SGHDT; CDR2 reads YYEEEE. The V end was cut by 4 bases, the J end by 1 base, with 22 bases between. The CDR3 totals 18 residues. The CDR3 sequence is CASSLGDSLSTGTDTQYF. The CDR3 DNA sequence: TGTGCCAGCAGCCTAGGGGACTCCTTGTCGACAGGCACAGATACGCAGTATTTT.

The V gene is TRBV6-1, the J gene TRBJ2-2; 14 nucleotides line up with TRBD2. Germline assignment: CDR1 MNHNS and CDR2 SASEGT. After removal of 3 bases from V and 6 bases from J, the junction contained 3 bases not matched to a gene. The CDR3 spans 16 residues. CDR3 nucleotide sequence: TGTGCCAGCAGTGACGGGACTAGCGGGAGACCCGGGGAGCTGTTTTTT. Encoded protein: CASSDGTSGRPGELFF.

The CDR3 DNA reads as TGTGCCAGCAGCGGTGGGGGGACAGGGGAGCACGAGCAGTACTTC. This gives the protein CASSGGGTGEHEQYF. J is TRBJ2-7 and V is TRBV9; TRBD1 aligns across 10 bases. The CDR3 covers 15 residues. The V segment lost 3 bases and the J segment 5 bases; nucleotides outside the gene matches: 8. The germline V gene encodes CDR1 SGDLS and CDR2 YYNGEE.

This clone came up a few times. The CDR3 region has the DNA TGTGCCAGTAGTCCGCAGACTAGATCCACCTCAGATACGCAGTATTTT. Its translation is CASSPQTRSTSDTQYF. V usage is TRBV19 and J usage is TRBJ2-3, with D possibly being TRBD2 (6 bases). The V end was cut by 5 bases, the J end by 4 bases, with 19 bases between. The CDR3 length is 16 residues. Germline-derived CDR1 and CDR2 are LNHDA and SQIVND (reference sequence).

This chain connects TRBV7-6 to TRBJ2-1; D not certain. Per germline, CDR1 SGHVS and CDR2 FNYEAQ. V was clipped by 4 bases and J by 3 bases, with 16 bases between them. The CDR3 has 16 amino acids. CDR3 sequence reads: CASSSHSARSYNEQFF. The CDR3 DNA sequence: TGTGCCAGCAGCTCCCACTCAGCGAGAAGCTACAATGAGCAGTTCTTC.

In this sample, this clone turned up once. The chain is built from TRBV15 and TRBJ2-3; possibly TRBD1 for D (6 bases). V shed 1 base and J shed 5 bases, with 10 bases lying between them. This CDR3 contains 14 residues. Germline V CDR1 and CDR2: LNHNV, YYDKDF (reference sequence). CDR3 nucleotides: TGTGCCACCAGCAGAGGTCCAGGGGAAGATACGCAGTATTTT. Translated, it gives CATSRGPGEDTQYF.

The J gene is TRBJ2-7, the V gene TRBV10-3; tentatively, D is TRBD2 (5 bases). The CDR3 extends over 15 amino acids. CDR1 is ENHRY and CDR2 is SYGVKD in the germline V gene. Trimming cost V 3 bases and J 3 bases, with 15 bases left between them. The CDR3 DNA sequence: TGTGCCATCAGTGACCCCGGGAACCGGGGCTACGAGCAGTACTTC. Translating gives CAISDPGNRGYEQYF.

The V call is TRBV12-5, the J call TRBJ1-1; tentative D call: TRBD1 (6 bases). The CDR3 runs 15 residues. V was pared by 9 bases and J by 5 bases, with 22 bases between. Germline V gene data show CDR1 as LGHNT and CDR2 as FRNRAP. The chain's CDR3 is CARVGAEGPVTEAFF. CDR3 sequence (DNA): TGTGCTAGGGTGGGGGCCGAGGGACCAGTAACTGAAGCTTTCTTT.

This chain uses TRBV29-1 with TRBJ2-3, with a possible D match to TRBD2 (6 bases). Germline-derived CDR1 and CDR2 are SQVTM and ANQGSEA. With 6 bases removed from V and 4 bases from J, the gap between germline ends came to 17 bases. The CDR3 is 14 amino acids. This CDR3 reads CSVEPRLVPDTQYF. The CDR3 DNA follows: TGCAGCGTAGAACCAAGACTAGTCCCAGATACGCAGTATTTT.

J is TRBJ2-7 and V is TRBV7-2; possibly TRBD2 for D (6 bases). CDR1 is SGHTA, CDR2 FQGNSA, per germline. Trimming took off 5 bases at V and 0 bases at J, with 14 bases between the two ends. The CDR3 has 15 amino acids. The CDR3: CASSRGTSSSYEQYF. The CDR3 nucleotides read TGTGCCAGCAGCCGAGGGACTTCAAGCTCCTACGAGCAGTACTTC.